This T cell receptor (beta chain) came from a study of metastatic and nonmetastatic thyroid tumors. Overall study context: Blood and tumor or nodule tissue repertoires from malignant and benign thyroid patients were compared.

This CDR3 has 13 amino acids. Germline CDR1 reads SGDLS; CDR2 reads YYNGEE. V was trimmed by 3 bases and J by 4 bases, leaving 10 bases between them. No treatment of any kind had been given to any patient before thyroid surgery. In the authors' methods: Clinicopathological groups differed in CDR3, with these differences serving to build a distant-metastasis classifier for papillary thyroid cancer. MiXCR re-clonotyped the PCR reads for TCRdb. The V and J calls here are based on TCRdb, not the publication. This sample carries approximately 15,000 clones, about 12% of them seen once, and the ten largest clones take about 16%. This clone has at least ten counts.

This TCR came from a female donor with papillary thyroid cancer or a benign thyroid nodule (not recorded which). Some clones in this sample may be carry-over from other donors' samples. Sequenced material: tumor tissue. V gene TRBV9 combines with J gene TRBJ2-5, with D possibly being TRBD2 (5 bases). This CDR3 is CASSAEAGETQYF. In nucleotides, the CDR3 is TGTGCCAGCAGCGCGGAGGCCGGAGAGACCCAGTACTTC.